The next 6 T cell receptor beta chains were all read from a single sample in a study of blood T cell repertoires in COVID-19. Profiled with immunoSEQ multiplex PCR; TCRdb holds only in-frame clones, not every one. The table records 260,000 or so clones, 85% to 90% of them present only once. Sequencing was done on a sample of PBMCs or T cells enriched from blood (not recorded which). All receptors derive from a man aged 18-30 years who had recovered from COVID-19.

The chain carries TRBV7-8 and TRBJ2-2; 7 bases match TRBD1. The germline CDR1 and CDR2 sequences are SGHVS and FQNEAQ. The CDR3 spans 15 residues. With V trimmed by 5 bases and J by 6 bases, 9 bases remained unmatched. CDR3 DNA sequence: TGTGCCAGCAGCCCCAGGGGGAATGGGCCCGGGGAGCTGTTTTTT. Its protein product is CASSPRGNGPGELFF.

V usage is TRBV24-1 and J usage is TRBJ1-3, with 8 bases aligning to TRBD1. Per the germline V gene, CDR1 is KGHDR and CDR2 is SFDVKD. This CDR3 contains 16 residues. The ends lost 4 bases at V and 9 bases at J; junction bases unmatched: 13. Here the CDR3 reads CATSDPDRVPLLTIYF. CDR3 DNA sequence: TGTGCCACCAGTGACCCGGACAGGGTTCCTCTACTCACCATATATTTT.

The rearrangement joins TRBV12-3 or TRBV12-4 to TRBJ2-1; no definite D call. With 7 bases removed from V and 6 bases from J, the gap between germline ends came to 13 bases. The CDR3 sequence is 13 residues long. This CDR3 reads CASINNARNEQFF. The CDR3 bases are TGTGCCAGCATAAACAATGCCCGCAATGAGCAGTTCTTC.

This clone was found many times. This chain uses TRBV5-5 with TRBJ2-2; 7 nucleotides line up with TRBD1. Trimming cost V 4 bases and J 6 bases; bases outside gene matches: 3. Germline V CDR1 and CDR2: SGHKS, YYEKEE (reference sequence). CDR3 length: 13 amino acids. The DNA of the CDR3 is TGTGCCAGCAGCAATACAGGGGCCGGGGAGCTGTTTTTT. This sequence encodes CASSNTGAGELFF.

V usage is TRBV18 and J usage is TRBJ1-1; 11 bases map to TRBD1. The trim removed 6 bases at V and 4 bases at J, leaving 7 bases unmatched. The germline gives CDR1 KGHSH, CDR2 LQKENI. The CDR3 has 15 amino acids. CDR3 sequence: CASSRTGTGGTEAFF. CDR3 DNA sequence: TGTGCCAGCTCGCGTACCGGGACAGGGGGCACTGAAGCTTTCTTT.

J is TRBJ2-5 and V is TRBV7-8; 10 bases are shared with TRBD2. Germline CDR1 SGHVS, CDR2 FQNEAQ. This CDR3 has 21 residues. V gave up 2 bases and J gave up 2 bases; unmatched junction bases: 20. CDR3 nucleotides: TGTGCCAGCAGCTTACTAAACTTTCTAGCGGGAGACGCTTCTGTTCAAGAGACCCAGTACTTC. Translated, it gives CASSLLNFLAGDASVQETQYF.